A selection of T cell receptor beta chains follows, all from one sample in a study of PD-1 blockade in mismatch repair-deficient tumors. Repertoires were generated with immunoSEQ multiplex PCR, while TCRdb's copy carries only in-frame clones and drops some. Of about 100,000 clones in the sample, approximately 80% are singletons; the top ten hold approximately 6.8%. Sequenced material: peripheral blood, taken about 36 weeks after starting pembrolizumab. Source of these receptors: an adult with mismatch repair-deficient cancer. Both conserved end residues are part of each CDR3. A D gene is named only where the DNA matches it firmly. The listing skips clone size in some rows; elsewhere it reads once, few, many or a size class.

D gene,clone size,V gene,J gene,CDR3 protein,CDR3 DNA
TRBD2,-,TRBV4-1,TRBJ2-7,CASSHPGLAAYEQYF,TGCGCCAGCAGCCACCCGGGACTAGCGGCCTACGAGCAGTACTTC
TRBD1,-,TRBV7-3,TRBJ2-2,CASSLPGQGRTGELFF,TGTGCCAGCAGCTTACCGGGACAGGGACGAACCGGGGAGCTGTTTTTT
-,-,TRBV5-1,TRBJ2-3,CASSDPQGGDTQYF,TGCGCCAGCAGCGATCCCCAGGGTGGAGATACGCAGTATTTT
TRBD2,-,TRBV2,TRBJ2-2,CASSLTSGDTGELFF,TGTGCCAGCAGTCTTACTAGCGGAGACACCGGGGAGCTGTTTTTT
-,-,TRBV27,TRBJ2-1,CASSLIDRNLGNEQFF,TGTGCCAGCAGTTTAATTGACCGAAATCTGGGGAATGAGCAGTTCTTC
TRBD2,-,TRBV7-6,TRBJ2-2,CASSFDPGLVTGELFF,TGTGCCAGCAGCTTCGATCCGGGACTAGTTACCGGGGAGCTGTTTTTT
-,-,TRBV2,TRBJ1-2,CASSESTNYGYTF,TGTGCCAGCAGTGAAAGTACTAACTATGGCTACACCTTC
TRBD1,-,TRBV4-1,TRBJ1-4,CASSFGTGGGEKLFF,TGCGCCAGCAGCTTTGGGACAGGGGGAGGTGAAAAACTGTTTTTT
TRBD1,once,TRBV7-2,TRBJ2-3,CASSLDYRGRTDTQYF,TGTGCCAGCAGCTTAGATTACAGGGGGCGCACAGATACGCAGTATTTT
-,-,TRBV7-2,TRBJ2-3,CASSLGYTDTQYF,TGTGCCAGCAGCTTAGGATACACAGATACGCAGTATTTT
TRBD2,few,TRBV27,TRBJ2-7,CASRSAGAGGYEQYF,TGTGCCAGCAGATCCGCCGGAGCGGGAGGGTACGAGCAGTACTTC
-,-,TRBV5-1,TRBJ2-4,CASSPRDQGNIQYF,TGCGCCAGCAGCCCCCGGGACCAAGGAAACATTCAGTACTTC
-,few,TRBV11-2,TRBJ2-7,CASSFSYEQYF,TGTGCCAGCAGCTTTTCCTACGAGCAGTACTTC
-,-,TRBV5-1,TRBJ1-1,CASSLAGASEAFF,TGCGCCAGCAGCTTGGCAGGGGCAAGTGAAGCTTTCTTT
TRBD1,-,TRBV19,TRBJ1-2,CASATGDRGFGYTF,TGTGCCAGTGCCACGGGGGACAGGGGGTTTGGCTACACCTTC
TRBD2,-,TRBV12-5,TRBJ2-5,CASGSWTSGLQETQYF,TGTGCTAGTGGTTCTTGGACTAGCGGGCTCCAAGAGACCCAGTACTTC
-,once,TRBV12-2,TRBJ2-2,CASRLVICGSSGELFF,TGTGCAAGTCGCTTAGTGATTTGCGGGAGTTCCGGGGAGCTGTTTTTT
-,-,TRBV6-4,TRBJ1-1,CASSVDGGTEAFF,TGTGCCAGCAGTGTGGACGGTGGGACTGAAGCTTTCTTT
-,-,TRBV5-1,TRBJ2-1,CASSSRANNEQFF,TGCGCCAGCAGCTCCCGGGCCAACAATGAGCAGTTCTTC
TRBD2,-,TRBV10-1,TRBJ2-7,CASSPAGGPGEQYF,TGCGCCAGCAGTCCGGCGGGAGGGCCGGGGGAGCAGTACTTC
TRBD1,once,TRBV4-3,TRBJ1-4,CASSQEDRWGEKLFF,TGCGCCAGCAGCCAAGAGGACAGGTGGGGCGAAAAACTGTTTTTT
-,-,TRBV7-6,TRBJ2-3,CASSISGPGDTQYF,TGTGCCAGCAGCATTAGCGGTCCTGGGGATACGCAGTATTTT
TRBD1,-,TRBV9,TRBJ2-4,CASSVGLGTGGENIQYF,TGTGCCAGCAGCGTAGGCTTGGGGACAGGGGGCGAAAACATTCAGTACTTC
TRBD2,-,TRBV11-2,TRBJ2-2,CASSLGGTGELFF,TGTGCCAGCAGCTTGGGAGGGACCGGGGAGCTGTTTTTT
-,-,TRBV10-1,TRBJ2-3,CASSESGAETDTQYF,TGCGCCAGCAGTGAGTCCGGGGCAGAGACAGATACGCAGTATTTT
TRBD2,-,TRBV4-1,TRBJ2-1,CASSPLAGGYNEQFF,TGCGCCAGCAGCCCACTAGCGGGAGGGTACAATGAGCAGTTCTTC
TRBD2,-,TRBV19,TRBJ2-1,CASSSSGMGYNEQFF,TGTGCCAGTAGTTCTAGCGGGATGGGGTACAATGAGCAGTTCTTC
TRBD2,many,TRBV10-2,TRBJ2-7,CASSEGLVGNEQYF,TGCGCCAGCAGTGAAGGACTAGTCGGGAACGAGCAGTACTTC
-,-,TRBV19,TRBJ2-5,CASRWGATQYF,TGTGCCAGTAGGTGGGGTGCGACCCAGTACTTC
-,-,TRBV28,TRBJ2-7,CASSFGGFAYEQYF,TGTGCCAGCAGTTTTGGGGGATTTGCCTACGAGCAGTACTTC
-,-,TRBV7-3,TRBJ2-2,CASSSDARARNASANTGELFF,TGTGCCAGCAGCTCAGATGCGCGGGCTCGTAACGCTTCCGCGAACACCGGGGAGCTGTTTTTT
TRBD1,-,TRBV18,TRBJ2-1,CASSPGTGSYNEQFF,TGTGCCAGCTCCCCCGGGACAGGGTCCTACAATGAGCAGTTCTTC
TRBD1,-,TRBV7-8,TRBJ2-7,CASSPGGTGGEQYF,TGTGCCAGCAGCCCCGGGGGGACAGGGGGGGAGCAGTACTTC
-,-,TRBV19,TRBJ1-3,CASRGWEARSGNTIYF,TGTGCCAGTAGGGGGTGGGAGGCGCGCTCTGGAAACACCATATATTTT
-,few,TRBV12-5,TRBJ1-5,CASGDNSQHF,TGTGCTAGTGGGGACAATTCACAGCATTTT
TRBD1,-,TRBV30,TRBJ1-5,CAWSVDRGSNQPQHF,TGTGCCTGGAGTGTGGACAGGGGTAGCAATCAGCCCCAGCATTTT
-,-,TRBV7-2,TRBJ2-5,CASSANGQQETQYF,TGTGCCAGCAGCGCGAACGGACAGCAAGAGACCCAGTACTTC
TRBD2,-,TRBV5-5,TRBJ2-1,CASSMLTSGRYNEQFF,TGTGCCAGCAGCATGCTGACTAGCGGGAGGTACAATGAGCAGTTCTTC
-,-,TRBV11-3,TRBJ1-1,CASTTSGTEAFF,TGTGCCAGCACGACGAGCGGCACTGAAGCTTTCTTT
TRBD1,-,TRBV11-2,TRBJ2-5,CASSENRGQETQYF,TGTGCCAGCAGCGAGAACAGGGGGCAGGAGACCCAGTACTTC
-,-,TRBV29-1,TRBJ1-4,CSVLPDSSNEKLFF,TGCAGCGTCCTCCCGGACAGCTCTAATGAAAAACTGTTTTTT
TRBD2,-,TRBV27,TRBJ2-5,CASSSPGLGWETQYF,TGTGCCAGCAGTTCTCCGGGACTAGGATGGGAGACCCAGTACTTC
TRBD1,few,TRBV28,TRBJ1-2,CASQGGNYGYTF,TGTGCCAGTCAGGGGGGAAACTATGGCTACACCTTC
TRBD1,-,TRBV23-1,TRBJ2-7,CASSQSLVSRQGAFREQYF,TGCGCCAGCAGTCAATCGCTGGTTTCGCGGCAGGGGGCATTTCGGGAGCAGTACTTC
TRBD1,-,TRBV19,TRBJ1-5,CASSIFETGSNQPQHF,TGTGCCAGTAGTATTTTTGAGACAGGGTCGAACCAGCCCCAGCATTTT
-,few,TRBV29-1,TRBJ1-5,CSVALPGGGRNQPQHF,TGCAGCGTCGCTCTCCCGGGTGGGGGTCGAAATCAGCCCCAGCATTTT
-,-,TRBV30,TRBJ2-2,CAWSSGAGELFF,TGTGCCTGGAGTTCAGGGGCCGGGGAGCTGTTTTTT
TRBD1,-,TRBV13,TRBJ2-2,CASSPIRTGGDTGELFF,TGTGCCAGCAGCCCTATTAGGACAGGGGGAGACACCGGGGAGCTGTTTTTT
TRBD2,-,TRBV19,TRBJ2-1,CASSTNGRASGGTSYNEQFF,TGTGCCAGTAGTACCAACGGGAGGGCTAGCGGAGGGACCTCCTACAATGAGCAGTTCTTC
-,-,TRBV6-5,TRBJ1-1,CASSYSRSATEAFF,TGTGCCAGCAGTTACTCGAGGTCGGCCACTGAAGCTTTCTTT
TRBD2,-,TRBV10-3,TRBJ2-2,CAISEEGGPTGELFF,TGTGCCATCAGTGAGGAGGGAGGGCCAACCGGGGAGCTGTTTTTT
-,-,TRBV28,TRBJ1-4,CASSLAGEKLFF,TGTGCCAGCAGTTTGGCAGGTGAAAAACTGTTTTTT
-,-,TRBV7-8,TRBJ2-3,CASSPTGGVGSTDTQYF,TGTGCCAGCAGCCCGACCGGGGGAGTGGGTAGCACAGATACGCAGTATTTT